Listed below are T cell receptor beta chains from one sample, sequenced in a study of cytomegalovirus exposure and HLA in healthy donors. The data were produced by immunoSEQ multiplex PCR, yet TCRdb's version contains in-frame clones alone and is incomplete. The table includes 100,000 to 120,000 clones, under 80% detected once. Sequenced: PBMCs. The receptor set was obtained from a woman aged 40-49 years in good health and CMV-seropositive. Each CDR3 is given with its conserved first and last residue. A D gene is named only where the DNA matches it firmly. Part of the rows lack a size; the others show once, few, many or a class for expanded clones.

clone_size,d_call,j_call,v_call,cdr3_aa,cdr3_nt
.,TRBD2,TRBJ2-5,TRBV4-3,CASSQVRESSGAQETQYF,TGCGCCAGCAGCCAAGTGAGGGAGAGTAGCGGGGCCCAAGAGACCCAGTACTTC
once,TRBD1,TRBJ1-2,TRBV7-2,CASSSRDRGYGYTF,TGTGCCAGCAGCTCGCGGGACAGGGGCTATGGCTACACCTTC
.,TRBD1,TRBJ2-1,TRBV11-1,CASSFRDRAYNEQFF,TGTGCCAGCAGCTTTCGGGACAGGGCCTACAATGAGCAGTTCTTC
.,TRBD1,TRBJ1-1,TRBV15,CATKPGQGNTEAFF,TGTGCCACCAAGCCGGGACAGGGGAACACTGAAGCTTTCTTT
.,.,TRBJ2-2,TRBV19,CASSSEIGELFF,TGTGCCAGTAGTAGTGAGATCGGGGAGCTGTTTTTT
.,.,TRBJ1-2,TRBV6-5,CASSLTGYGYTF,TGTGCCAGCAGCCTGACTGGCTATGGCTACACCTTC
.,.,TRBJ2-1,TRBV5-1,CASSPLPSYNEQFF,TGCGCCAGCAGCCCCCTCCCCTCCTACAATGAGCAGTTCTTC
.,.,TRBJ1-2,TRBV4-1,CASSQDRDRLYGYTF,TGCGCCAGCAGCCAAGATCGAGACAGACTCTATGGCTACACCTTC
.,.,TRBJ2-1,TRBV18,CASSIALSSYNEQFF,TGTGCCAGCTCAATAGCGCTGAGCTCCTACAATGAGCAGTTCTTC
.,.,TRBJ1-4,TRBV13,CASSLRATNEKLFF,TGTGCCAGCAGCTTACGGGCAACTAATGAAAAACTGTTTTTT
few,.,TRBJ1-1,TRBV5-1,CASSLAGGGGTEAFF,TGCGCCAGCAGCTTGGCCGGGGGAGGGGGCACTGAAGCTTTCTTT
.,.,TRBJ1-2,TRBV5-1,CASSQTHYGYTF,TGCGCCAGCAGCCAAACACACTATGGCTACACCTTC
.,.,TRBJ2-5,TRBV18,CASSRGQLQETQYF,TGTGCCAGCTCGCGGGGACAGCTACAAGAGACCCAGTACTTC
.,TRBD1,TRBJ1-6,TRBV4-1,CASSPPGGQGWVDSPLHF,TGCGCCAGCAGCCCCCCCGGGGGACAGGGTTGGGTGGATTCACCCCTCCACTTT
once,TRBD1,TRBJ1-2,TRBV4-1,CASSQGGTGPPYGYTF,TGCGCCAGCAGCCAAGGGGGGACAGGGCCGCCGTATGGCTACACCTTC